Detailed here is one TCR beta chain. The antigen remains unidentified. The sample belongs to a study of cytomegalovirus exposure and HLA in healthy donors. General observations from the study: Immune exposure data for these donors was limited to CMV serostatus. Follow-up analysis seemed to connect common viral pathogens with several of the most significant clusters identified.

The CDR3 is 13 amino acids. Germline-derived CDR1 and CDR2 are SGHTA and FQGNSA. V shed 6 bases and J 7 bases; nucleotides not matched to a gene: 5. Each donor was healthy, and each was a bone marrow donor. Donors were nominally healthy when sampled, though unrecorded immune exposures were likely. 60 Vbeta and 13 Jbeta primers were used in PCR. TCRdb keeps only in-frame clones here, not all; method: immunoSEQ multiplex PCR. The data contain about 150,000 clones, 76% of them singletons. This rearrangement joins TRBV7-2 to TRBJ1-4; TRBD1 aligns across 7 bases. The clonotype was recovered from a female donor in good health and CMV-seropositive. The sample was PBMCs. Written as DNA, the CDR3 is TGTGCCAGCAGTCTTGACAGGGCTGAAAAACTGTTTTTT. It is translated as CASSLDRAEKLFF.